This entry lists 9 T cell receptor beta chains sequenced from one sample in a study of shared clonotypes between healthy human individuals. The table came from immunoSEQ multiplex PCR; TCRdb's copy has only in-frame clones and leaves some out. The sample has 2 million to 2.5 million clones, 85% to 95% seen once. Sequencing used naive CD4+ T cells from PBMCs. Stated subset: CD45RA+ positively selected. The receptor set was obtained from a man younger than 35 in good health. Some clones in this sample may be carry-over from other donors' samples.

This clone was counted only a few times. This rearrangement joins TRBV19 to TRBJ2-1, with 11 nucleotides matching TRBD1. The CDR3 length is 15 residues. The germline V gene encodes CDR1 LNHDA and CDR2 SQIVND (reference sequence). V lost 10 bases to trimming and J lost 4 bases; unmatched junction nucleotides: 9. CDR3 loop: CAIQQDRGPYNEQFF. CDR3 sequence (DNA): TGTGCCATACAACAGGACAGGGGGCCTTACAATGAGCAGTTCTTC.

This chain uses TRBV5-4 with TRBJ1-2; possible D gene TRBD1, 5 bases. The CDR3 totals 13 residues. CDR1 is SGHNT, CDR2 YYREEE, per germline (reference sequence). Deletions cut 3 bases from V and 4 bases from J, with 10 bases between. CDR3 in amino acids: CASSSGAVYGYTF. The CDR3 coding sequence is TGTGCCAGCAGCTCCGGGGCTGTCTATGGCTACACCTTC. Variable domain in full (rest from reference TRBV5-4 and TRBJ1-2): ETGVTQSPTHLIKTRGQQVTLRCSSQSGHNTVSWYQQALGQGPQFIFQYYREEENGRGNFPPRFSGLQFPNYSSELNVNALELDDSALYLCASSSGAVYGYTFGSGTRLTVV.

This clone was seen only once. The V call is TRBV11-2, the J call TRBJ2-5; 9 positions agree with TRBD2. J gave up 5 bases and V 5 bases, and 6 bases lay outside the gene matches. Looked up from germline, CDR1 is SGHAT and CDR2 is FQNNGV. This CDR3 comprises 14 residues. Here the CDR3 DNA reads TGTGCCAGCAGCCGCGGACTAGCGTGGGAGACCCAGTACTTC. Protein sequence: CASSRGLAWETQYF. The variable domain in full, with the rest retrieved from reference TRBV11-2 and TRBJ2-5, is EAGVAQSPRYKIIEKRQSVAFWCNPISGHATLYWYQQILGQGPKLLIQFQNNGVVDDSQLPKDRFSAERLKGVDSTLKIQPAKLEDSAVYLCASSRGLAWETQYFGPGTRLLVL.

The chain links TRBV9 to TRBJ2-7, with 7 bases matching TRBD1. This CDR3 has 14 residues. Trimming at V came to 0 bases and at J to 3 bases, leaving 3 bases not matched to a gene. Germline CDR1 reads SGDLS; CDR2 reads YYNGEE. The CDR3 nucleotides read TGTGCCAGCAGCGTAGGGGGGACAGTCTACGAGCAGTACTTC. Residues: CASSVGGTVYEQYF.

V usage is TRBV2 and J usage is TRBJ2-7, with 7 nucleotides matching TRBD1. Germline trimming cut 7 bases from V and 2 bases from J; bases unmatched to any gene: 8. Germline assignment: CDR1 SNHLY and CDR2 FYNNEI. The CDR3 consists of 14 residues. CDR3 region: CASNPGTATYEQYF. CDR3 sequence (DNA): TGTGCCAGCAATCCCGGGACAGCAACCTACGAGCAGTACTTC.

The chain recombines TRBV19 with TRBJ2-2; tentatively, D is TRBD2 (5 bases). The CDR3 has 15 residues. Germline V gene lookup returns CDR1 LNHDA and CDR2 SQIVND (reference sequence). Trimming stripped 3 bases from V and 5 bases from J, with 13 bases between. The CDR3 DNA sequence: TGTGCCAGTAGTATGGCTCTAGCAGGTACCGGGGAGCTGTTTTTT. It codes for CASSMALAGTGELFF. Variable domain in full (rest from reference TRBV19 and TRBJ2-2): DGGITQSPKYLFRKEGQNVTLSCEQNLNHDAMYWYRQDPGQGLRLIYYSQIVNDFQKGDIAEGYSVSREKKESFPLTVTSAQKNPTAFYLCASSMALAGTGELFFGEGSRLTVL.

CDR3 sequence reads: CASSLHAQGAREAFF. The CDR3, as DNA: TGTGCCAGCAGTCTACATGCACAGGGGGCGCGTGAAGCTTTCTTT. The chain recombines TRBV6-6 with TRBJ1-1; 9 nucleotides line up with TRBD1. Germline CDR1 MNHNY, CDR2 SVGAGI (reference sequence). V dropped 5 bases and J dropped 7; count of bases not matched to a gene: 11. CDR3 length: 15 residues.

For this clone: This sample includes further DNA sequences coding for the same CDR3. DNA of the CDR3: TGTGCCAGCTCACCAGAGGGGGGCACAGATACGCAGTATTTT. This encodes CASSPEGGTDTQYF. This chain joins TRBV18 and TRBJ2-3; D is possibly TRBD1 (6 bases). Germline V gene lookup returns CDR1 KGHSH and CDR2 LQKENI. The CDR3 consists of 14 residues. V shed 2 bases and J shed 1 base, with 7 bases lying between them.

The J gene is TRBJ2-1, the V gene TRBV14, with TRBD2 as a possible D gene (6 bases). The V end lost 0 bases, the J end lost 10 bases, and 13 bases lay between the germline ends. The CDR3 is 14 amino acids. From germline, CDR1 is SGHDN and CDR2 FVKESK. CDR3 loop: CASSQESRAGEQFF. The CDR3 nucleotides are TGTGCCAGCAGCCAAGAATCGCGGGCGGGGGAGCAGTTCTTC.